This record covers a single T cell receptor (beta chain). Its target is unknown. Each sample gave at least 6.5 million isolated PBMCs. Through a sample-barcoded 5' primer and a J-beta primer mix, a second PCR was run for roughly 6 to 12 cycles. Each cDNA molecule, via a template-switch adaptor with 12 random nucleotides, was tagged. One entry per CDR3 protein, called by TCRdb with MiXCR from the 5' RACE reads. The repertoire holds under 1,000,000 distinct CDR3 sequences, with about 37% as singletons. These data come from a study of blood T cells in healthy people across ages. The study's findings and limits: Estimated diversity across one million T cells was deemed an underestimate. The fall in TCR beta diversity per million T cells was roughly linear with age.

The specimen was blood. This TCR was recovered from a man younger than 35 in good health.

CDR3 amino acids: CASTDPGQGETQYF. The CDR3 nucleotides are TGTGCCAGCACGGACCCGGGACAGGGGGAGACCCAGTACTTC. This rearrangement joins TRBV12-3 or TRBV12-4 to TRBJ2-7; 10 bases agree with TRBD1. The end of the DNA aligns better with TRBJ2-5, so the J call may be wrong. This CDR3 comprises 14 residues.